These T cell receptor beta chains were read from a single sample in a study of radiotherapy plus CTLA-4 blockade in lung cancer. The protocol was immunoSEQ multiplex PCR, while the TCRdb copy is restricted to in-frame clones and leaves out a portion. The top ten hold 7.8% of the sample, which has 53,000 or so clones, over 75% seen once. The specimen was peripheral blood, collected from a patient treated with radiotherapy plus ipilimumab. These receptors came from a human donor with non-small cell lung cancer whose response to radiotherapy plus ipilimumab could not be evaluated. CDR3s include the opening cysteine and the closing phenylalanine or tryptophan. A D gene is named only where the DNA matches it firmly. The size field is filled for only some rows; it gives once, few, many or a size class.

j_call clone_size d_call cdr3_length v_call cdr3_nt cdr3_aa
TRBJ2-7 NA NA 12 TRBV7-2 TGTGCCAGCAGCTTAGTACTGTACGAGCAGTACTTC CASSLVLYEQYF
TRBJ1-1 NA NA 15 TRBV5-1 TGCGCCAGCACCCTAGAAGGTCAGTTGAACACTGAAGCTTTCTTT CASTLEGQLNTEAFF
TRBJ2-7 NA TRBD1 15 TRBV10-2 TGCGCCAGCAGAGACCTGGGACAGGGGGGCTACGAGCAGTACTTC CASRDLGQGGYEQYF
TRBJ1-5 few TRBD1 16 TRBV4-1 TGCGCCAGCAGCCAAGATCGGGCAGGGGGCGGCCAGCCCCAGCATTTT CASSQDRAGGGQPQHF
TRBJ2-3 NA NA 11 TRBV19 TGTGCCAGTAGTGCGGGAGATACGCAGTATTTT CASSAGDTQYF
TRBJ2-5 NA NA 16 TRBV28 TGTGCCAGCAGCCTGCTACCGGGGGCGGGAGAGGGGACCCAGTACTTC CASSLLPGAGEGTQYF
TRBJ2-7 NA TRBD1 14 TRBV2 TGTGCCAGCAGTCTCGGGACAGACATATACGAGCAGTACTTC CASSLGTDIYEQYF
TRBJ1-1 NA NA 12 TRBV2 TGTGCCAGCAGCCCCGACATTGCTGAAGCTTTCTTT CASSPDIAEAFF
TRBJ1-5 few TRBD1 15 TRBV6-5 TGTGCCAGCAGTTACTACAGGGGAAGCAATCAGCCCCAGCATTTT CASSYYRGSNQPQHF
TRBJ1-2 NA TRBD1 16 TRBV27 TGTGCCAGCAGTTCACCGTACAGGGGGGATAACTATGGCTACACCTTC CASSSPYRGDNYGYTF
TRBJ2-3 NA NA 18 TRBV21-1 TGTGCCAGCGGCAGACTGGAGGATGACTACCAAGGCACAGATACGCAGTATTTT CASGRLEDDYQGTDTQYF
TRBJ2-3 NA NA 12 TRBV5-1 TGCGCTCGCCGCGGGGGCACAGATACGCAGTATTTT CARRGGTDTQYF
TRBJ2-3 NA NA 14 TRBV19 TGTGCCAGTAACCGCGGCGGGACGTCAGATACGCAGTATTTT CASNRGGTSDTQYF
TRBJ2-5 NA NA 13 TRBV6-5 TGTGCCAGCAGTTACTTTCGGGGAGAGACCCAGTACTTC CASSYFRGETQYF
TRBJ1-5 NA NA 15 TRBV27 TGTGCCAGCAGTTTAATGGGACAAGGCAATCAGCCCCAGCATTTT CASSLMGQGNQPQHF
TRBJ1-2 NA TRBD1 17 TRBV7-2 TGTGCCAGCAGCTCCCCCCACTCAGGGGGTTTAGGCTATGGCTACACCTTC CASSSPHSGGLGYGYTF
TRBJ1-5 NA NA 16 TRBV28 TGTGCCAGCAGTTTAGCGGGGGTCCTGAGCAATCAGCCCCAGCATTTT CASSLAGVLSNQPQHF
TRBJ2-5 NA NA 15 TRBV19 TGTGCCAGTAGTATATCTCAGGGGAACAGGGAGACCCAGTACTTC CASSISQGNRETQYF
TRBJ1-4 NA TRBD1 11 TRBV2 TGTGCCAGCAGGCTGGGACAGAGACTGTTTTTT CASRLGQRLFF
TRBJ1-1 NA NA 14 TRBV9 TGTGCCAGCAGCGTAGACCCGGGGATAGGGGAAGCTTTCTTT CASSVDPGIGEAFF
TRBJ1-4 NA TRBD1 13 TRBV6-1 TGTGCCAGCAGGGGACAGGGTAATGAAAAACTGTTTTTT CASRGQGNEKLFF